This T cell receptor beta chain was captured by sequencing in a study of technical replicates of blood from a handful of donors. Germline V lookup: CDR1 MNHEY, CDR2 SVGAGI. Trimming took 0 bases from V and 0 from J; bases not matched to a gene: 5. There are 16 residues in the CDR3. Produced via immunoSEQ multiplex PCR; TCRdb's table is partial and in-frame only. The sample shows 50,000 to 75,000 clones, 80% to 95% of them seen only once. This chain links TRBV6-5 with TRBJ2-7; 7 bases are shared with TRBD2. Specimen: PBMCs. The sequence came from a human donor in good health. Some clones in this sample may be carry-over from other donors' samples. CDR3 loop: CASSYSGGKSSYEQYF. The DNA for the CDR3 is TGTGCCAGCAGTTACTCGGGGGGGAAAAGCTCCTACGAGCAGTACTTC.